Presented here are 5 T cell receptor beta chains from one specimen sequenced in a study of control samples from healthy donors and cancer patients. TCRdb's table, derived via immunoSEQ multiplex PCR, lists solely in-frame clones and lacks some. This sample yields around 140,000 clones, of which 75% to 95% are seen a single time; roughly 3.1% belongs to the top ten. Input material: blood. Receptors were obtained from a man aged 25 to 40 in good health.

The V call is TRBV2, the J call TRBJ1-2; no clear D. Germline V gives CDR1 SNHLY, CDR2 FYNNEI. The CDR3 covers 14 residues. Trimming stripped 0 bases from V and 4 bases from J, with 9 bases between. This CDR3 is CASSEAEEGYGYTF. CDR3 sequence (DNA): TGTGCCAGCAGTGAAGCGGAGGAGGGCTATGGCTACACCTTC.

V gene TRBV5-1 combines with J gene TRBJ1-1, with D unclear. Germline lookup yields CDR1 SGHRS and CDR2 YFSETQ. The V end was cut by 2 bases, the J end by 0 bases, with 11 bases between. The CDR3 runs 15 residues. The CDR3 DNA follows: TGCGCCAGCAGCTTTTCAGGTCACATGAACACTGAAGCTTTCTTT. Its protein product is CASSFSGHMNTEAFF. The complete variable domain, with remaining parts taken from reference TRBV5-1 and TRBJ1-1, reads KAGVTQTPRYLIKTRGQQVTLSCSPISGHRSVSWYQQTPGQGLQFLFEYFSETQRNKGNFPGRFSGRQFSNSRSEMNVSTLELGDSALYLCASSFSGHMNTEAFFGQGTRLTVV.

This chain joins TRBV5-3 and TRBJ1-5; 7 nucleotides align to TRBD1. TRBV5-3 is filed as an ORF, its function uncertain. This CDR3 has 14 amino acids. Germline trimming cut 5 bases from V and 4 bases from J; bases unmatched to any gene: 6. The CDR3 spells CARSRTGDNQPQHF. The CDR3 nucleotides read TGTGCCAGAAGTAGGACAGGAGATAATCAGCCCCAGCATTTT.

This chain uses TRBV7-9 with TRBJ2-7; 9 nucleotides match TRBD2. The V and J ends lost 2 bases and 7 bases, in that order; junction bases with no gene match: 9. The CDR3 consists of 15 residues. Germline V gives CDR1 SEHNR, CDR2 FQNEAQ (reference sequence). CDR3 region: CASSLSPSGVYEQYF. The CDR3, as DNA: TGTGCCAGCAGCTTAAGTCCTAGCGGGGTTTATGAGCAGTACTTC.

This clone was observed once. V usage is TRBV21-1 and J usage is TRBJ1-1. TRBV21-1 is termed a pseudogene. CDR3 length: 14 amino acids. The chain's CDR3 is CASSVGTPGTEAFF. As DNA, the CDR3 is TGTGCCAGCAGCGTAGGGACCCCCGGGACTGAAGCTTTCTTT.